The entry below describes one T cell receptor (beta chain). This CDR3 contains 12 residues. V dropped 6 bases and J dropped 6 bases, with 8 bases sitting between them. Germline CDR1 SNHLY, CDR2 FYNNEI. The data are from a study of blood T cell repertoires in COVID-19. Original processing notes: Quantification of nucleated cells was approximated via reference gene primer amplification. Method: immunoSEQ multiplex PCR; TCRdb's copy keeps in-frame clones and lacks some. V, J and clone size are taken as reported in that table, and D and trimming were inferred from the DNA itself. This sample has 68,000 or so clones, with over 80% found just once.

The V and J genes are TRBV2 and TRBJ2-2; D is possibly TRBD2 (6 bases). The source material was peripheral blood. This clonotype was obtained from a human donor in a cohort sampled during active COVID-19. CDR3 nucleotide sequence: TGTGCCAGCAGCCGGGAGTCCGGGGAGCTGTTTTTT. The encoded protein is CASSRESGELFF.